This TCR beta chain was identified during a study of CD8+CD57+ T cells in acquired aplastic anemia. This CDR3 is 13 amino acids long. Germline values: CDR1 SQVTM, CDR2 ANQGSEA. Trimming shortened V by 0 bases and J by 11 bases, and 13 bases separated the two germline ends. Previously, flow cytometry had revealed CD8+CD57+ cell expansion in the patients chosen for sequencing. Genomic DNA was employed as the template in profiling TCR beta VDJ and CDR3. TCRdb re-called the reads through MiXCR, storing one row per CDR3 protein. The table records around 290,000 distinct CDR3 sequences, approximately 57% of them present only once. This clonotype was counted only a few times.

The sequencing sample was made of sorted CD4+, CD8+, or CD8+CD57+ T cells (not recorded which) from PBMCs. V usage is TRBV29-1 and J usage is TRBJ1-4, with D possibly matching TRBD1 (5 bases). The origin of this receptor is a human donor with aplastic anemia. DNA of the CDR3: TGCAGCGTTGAAGAGTCCGAGGGGCGGAAACTGTTTTTT. It translates to CSVEESEGRKLFF.